What follows are 2 T cell receptor beta chains derived from one specimen sequenced in a study of blood T cell repertoires in COVID-19. Only in-frame clones appear in the TCRdb table, and some are missing; sequencing was by immunoSEQ multiplex PCR. The sample carries hundreds of thousands of clones, roughly four fifths recorded once. The sequenced material came from peripheral blood. The receptors shown here come from a woman in her forties or fifties who had recovered from COVID-19.

The CDR3 sequence is CASTLSTDTQYF. In DNA, the CDR3 is TGTGCCAGCACCCTTTCCACAGATACGCAGTATTTT. The rearrangement uses TRBV11-2 and TRBJ2-3; D remains unclear. V was pared by 7 bases and J by 2 bases, with 7 bases between. Per the germline V gene, CDR1 is SGHAT and CDR2 is FQNNGV. The CDR3 covers 12 residues.

J is TRBJ2-3 and V is TRBV5-1, with 7 positions matching TRBD2. With V trimmed by 0 bases and J by 0 bases, 7 bases remained unmatched. The CDR3 loop spans 17 amino acids. Germline V gene lookup returns CDR1 SGHRS and CDR2 YFSETQ. CDR3 nucleotides: TGCGCCAGCAGCTTGGCTCGCGGGGGATCGAGCACAGATACGCAGTATTTT. It translates to CASSLARGGSSTDTQYF.